This T cell receptor beta chain is from a study of Ad26.COV2.S vaccination and SARS-CoV-2 variants. Trimming stripped 3 bases from V and 4 bases from J, with 10 bases between. The V gene's germline CDR1 is LNHDA and CDR2 SQIVND (reference sequence). The CDR3 sequence is 15 residues long. Some clones are missing from TCRdb's copy, which holds only in-frame ones; the method was immunoSEQ multiplex PCR. Among over 110,000 clones listed, roughly 89% were seen once. Notes on the study in general: Overall T cell responses may have been underestimated by the analyses of TCR breadth and depth. Vaccinees displayed broader spike-specific TCR repertoires than placebo recipients. In vaccinated individuals, spike-specific CD8+ and CD4+ T cell responses reportedly displayed substantial breadth. Vaccine recipients and placebo recipients showed similar non-spike TCR breadth.

Remarks on this clone: Its cognate antigen is unknown.

The receptor was derived from a human donor who had recovered from COVID-19. The sequencing here drew on peripheral blood, taken after recovery from COVID-19. The rearrangement links TRBV19 to TRBJ1-6; D gene uncertain. The CDR3 loop is CASSIRRNYNSPLHF. CDR3 DNA: TGTGCCAGTAGTATCCGACGGAATTATAATTCACCCCTCCACTTT. Together with reference TRBV19 and TRBJ1-6, the CDR3 gives the full variable domain: DGGITQSPKYLFRKEGQNVTLSCEQNLNHDAMYWYRQDPGQGLRLIYYSQIVNDFQKGDIAEGYSVSREKKESFPLTVTSAQKNPTAFYLCASSIRRNYNSPLHFGNGTRLTVT.